This T cell receptor (beta chain) came from a study of blood T cell repertoires in COVID-19 (dated by TCRdb to 2018 to 2021). Background on the whole study: Samples from collaborators originated in the United States, Italy and Spain and spanned both the acute and convalescent phases of COVID-19. The prospective study material was composed of cDNA or gDNA derived from T cells, B-cell-depleted T cells, or PBMCs. The repertoires were released in a freely available public database intended as a resource for research on the immune response to SARS-CoV-2. HLA class I and class II types, where available, came from metadata supplied by the sample provider rather than from assay-based typing. Samples came from the ongoing ImmuneRACE study (first 160 participants) plus 1,254 subjects from 6 global collaborators. Subjects who had been exposed to COVID-19, were actively infected with it, or had recovered from it provided the deeply sampled blood TCRbeta repertoires that made up the dataset. The sample metadata nearly always contained a de-identified subject ID, COVID-19 status, age in years and sex.

In regard to this clone: Its specific antigen is unknown. One base away there is no much larger clone; base qualities are not given.

TCRbeta CDR3 regions were amplified from genomic DNA by means of the immunoSEQ Assay, a bias-controlled multiplex PCR. In the source study's methods: Within the assay, amplification of reference gene primers was used to estimate how many nucleated cells each sample contained. To quantify the absolute abundance of each unique TCRbeta CDR3 rearrangement, sequence reads were collapsed and filtered. Productive Simpson clonality was computed per sample as the square root of Simpson's diversity index over productive rearrangements. Here the immuneACCESS table is served through TCRdb, limited to in-frame sequences with V and J called. Missing clones are a known gap in these copies; in checked studies unresolved V genes cover under half, and the rest lacks a known reason. V and J calls and clone size are those listed in that table; D and trimming were worked out from the DNA. Across this sample there are about 100,000 clones, with 70% to 80% seen only once. The ten largest make up roughly 29% of the sample.

CDR1 and CDR2 were assigned from the germline V gene (reference sequence) as LNHNV and YYDKDF. The junction carries 15 bases between V and J, which are trimmed by 5 bases and 1 base respectively. The CDR3 runs 16 residues from the cysteine to the phenylalanine. Left in the record is the CDR3 DNA by itself, 48 bases read in frame from the first base. General study outcomes and caveats: The amount of clinical and demographic metadata varied by source and participant and was provided uncurated.

Each collaborating institution followed its own protocols to collect whole blood in K2EDTA tubes. For TCRbeta analysis, collaborator samples were shipped as frozen whole blood, as isolated PBMCs, or as DNA extracted from either sample type. The specimen was peripheral blood. This receptor was identified in a man aged 65 to 79 with active or convalescent COVID-19. Rearrangement joined TRBV15 to TRBJ2-1; TRBD2 could be the D gene, as 6 bases match. The CDR3 sequence is CATSPRGGKSYNEQFF. DNA sequence: TGTGCCACCAGCCCTCGCGGAGGGAAATCCTACAATGAGCAGTTCTTC.